These 15 T cell receptor beta chains were sequenced from one sample in a study of identical twins (dated by TCRdb to about 2016). The library was made by 5' RACE. TCRdb shows the sequencer as Illumina HiSeq 2000. TCRdb redid the processing of the public reads, applying fastp at Q25 and MiXCR, and retained in-frame beta chains. Each entry merges the rows of one CDR3 protein and shows their most common DNA and genes. For this sample the table gives 350,000 to 500,000 distinct CDR3 sequences, of which about 18% were detected only once. The ten largest make up 9% to 15% of the sample. The sequenced sample consisted of naive T cells sorted from blood. Per the publication, the cell subset or site label means: cells isolated with a human naive T-cell isolation kit. These receptors all come from a man in his fifties in good health.

In its sample, this clonotype was seen many times. J is TRBJ1-2 and V is TRBV5-1; TRBD1 aligns across 7 bases. The CDR3 is 15 residues long. Losses at the gene ends were 5 bases for V and 0 bases for J; bases not matched to a gene: 7. The germline CDR1 and CDR2 sequences are SGHRS and YFSETQ. The CDR3 loop is CASSITGEANYGYTF. For the CDR3, the DNA is TGCGCCAGCAGTATCACAGGGGAAGCTAACTATGGCTACACCTTC.

The CDR3 here is CAISPRAGGQETQYF. For the CDR3, the DNA is TGTGCCATCAGTCCCCGGGCAGGGGGACAAGAGACCCAGTACTTC. This rearrangement joins TRBV10-3 to TRBJ2-5; 7 nucleotides align to TRBD1. From germline, CDR1 is ENHRY and CDR2 SYGVKD. V lost 5 bases, J lost 2 bases, and 8 bases stayed unmatched. The CDR3 totals 15 residues.

In this sample, this clonotype turned up many times. The chain recombines TRBV12-3 or TRBV12-4 with TRBJ2-1; 8 bases are shared with TRBD1. V shed 1 base, J shed 3 bases, and the junction held 2 bases outside the gene matches. There are 15 residues in the CDR3. The CDR3 DNA sequence: TGTGCCAGCAGTTTAGGTGGGACAGGCTACAATGAGCAGTTCTTC. This translates into CASSLGGTGYNEQFF.

This clonotype was seen a handful of times. The genes are TRBV7-2 and TRBJ1-5, with D perhaps matching TRBD1 (5 bases). V was cut by 9 bases and J by 0 bases, with 12 bases left in between. Germline V gene lookup returns CDR1 SGHTA and CDR2 FQGNSA. The CDR3 loop spans 14 amino acids. CDR3 sequence reads: CASATEYSNQPQHF. As DNA, the CDR3 is TGTGCCAGTGCGACAGAATATAGCAATCAGCCCCAGCATTTT.

This chain links TRBV29-1 with TRBJ2-1, with D uncertain. In germline, CDR1 is SQVTM, CDR2 ANQGSEA. The CDR3 is 11 amino acids. With 0 bases removed from V and 8 bases from J, the gap between germline ends came to 5 bases. The CDR3 coding sequence is TGCAGCGTTGAAGATTGGGATGAGCAGTTCTTC. Translated, it gives CSVEDWDEQFF.

This clonotype showed up just a few times. This chain joins TRBV6-2 or TRBV6-3 and TRBJ2-7; D not certain. The CDR3 loop spans 12 amino acids. Germline values: CDR1 MNHEY, CDR2 SVGEGT. V was pared by 8 bases and J by 5 bases, with 13 bases between. In DNA form, the CDR3 reads TGTGCCAGCGGTTCCTTGTTACACGAGCAGTACTTC. Translated, it gives CASGSLLHEQYF.

The chain uses TRBV3-1 and TRBJ2-1; TRBD2 is a possible D gene (5 bases). This CDR3 is 17 amino acids long. Between the trimmed V and J ends, which lost 0 bases and 0 bases, there was a span of 12 bases. Looked up from germline, CDR1 is LGHDT and CDR2 is YNNKEL (reference sequence). The DNA for the CDR3 is TGTGCCAGCAGCCAAGACTGGACTCTAAACTCCTACAATGAGCAGTTCTTC. Encoded protein: CASSQDWTLNSYNEQFF.

V usage is TRBV2 and J usage is TRBJ2-7; no clear D gene. The CDR3 consists of 13 residues. The ends were cut back, 5 bases at V and 3 bases at J, with 11 bases in the middle. Germline assignment: CDR1 SNHLY and CDR2 FYNNEI. Written as DNA, the CDR3 is TGTGCCAGCAGTACAGTAAGGCACTACGAGCAGTACTTC. Its protein product is CASSTVRHYEQYF.

In this sample, this clonotype turned up a few times. The J gene is TRBJ2-3, the V gene TRBV9, with a weak D call TRBD1 (6 bases). CDR1 is SGDLS and CDR2 is YYNGEE in the germline V gene. The CDR3 loop spans 13 amino acids. Deletions cut 3 bases from V and 6 bases from J, with 11 bases between. CDR3 nucleotides: TGTGCCAGCAGCGCAGGGGCCGAGGATACGCAGTATTTT. It translates to CASSAGAEDTQYF.

This clonotype was counted only a few times. This chain links TRBV5-4 with TRBJ2-1; 9 positions match TRBD2. The V and J ends lost 5 bases and 11 bases, in that order; junction bases with no gene match: 5. CDR1 and CDR2 (germline): SGHNT, YYREEE (reference sequence). This CDR3 comprises 12 residues. The CDR3 bases are TGTGCCAGCAGTTCAGCTAGCGGGAAGCAGTTCTTC. It specifies CASSSASGKQFF. The entire variable domain, with the rest obtained from reference TRBV5-4 and TRBJ2-1, is as follows: ETGVTQSPTHLIKTRGQQVTLRCSSQSGHNTVSWYQQALGQGPQFIFQYYREEENGRGNFPPRFSGLQFPNYSSELNVNALELDDSALYLCASSSASGKQFFGPGTRLTVL.

Many counts were recorded for this clonotype. The chain links TRBV5-5 to TRBJ2-2, with 13 bases aligning to TRBD2. Germline lookup yields CDR1 SGHKS and CDR2 YYEKEE (reference sequence). The CDR3 runs 17 residues. The V and J ends lost 1 base and 5 bases, in that order; junction bases with no gene match: 5. CDR3 DNA sequence: TGTGCCAGCAGCTTGACTAGCGGGGGGGCTCATACCGGGGAGCTGTTTTTT. It codes for CASSLTSGGAHTGELFF. Full variable domain (missing parts from reference TRBV5-5 and TRBJ2-2): DAGVTQSPTHLIKTRGQQVTLRCSPISGHKSVSWYQQVLGQGPQFIFQYYEKEERGRGNFPDRFSARQFPNYSSELNVNALLLGDSALYLCASSLTSGGAHTGELFFGEGSRLTVL.

The chain employs TRBV10-3 and TRBJ2-5; weak D call: TRBD2 (6 bases). The CDR3 is 15 residues long. In germline, CDR1 is ENHRY, CDR2 SYGVKD. Trimming stripped 4 bases from V and 0 bases from J, with 12 bases between. CDR3 region: CAISAEGTYQETQYF. CDR3 DNA sequence: TGTGCCATCAGTGCGGAGGGCACGTACCAAGAGACCCAGTACTTC.

In its sample, this clonotype was seen a few times. The chain uses TRBV6-5 and TRBJ2-7; D gene ambiguous. The CDR3 has 14 amino acids. Germline CDR1 is MNHEY and CDR2 is SVGAGI. Trimming left V 2 bases short and J 4 bases short, with 12 bases between. The CDR3 sequence is CASSYLPKGYEQYF. In DNA, the CDR3 is TGTGCCAGCAGTTACCTACCTAAAGGTTACGAGCAGTACTTC.

This clonotype was recorded many times. This sequence joins TRBV29-1 and TRBJ1-4, with 8 positions matching TRBD1. The J segment lost 0 bases and the V segment lost 6 bases, leaving 3 bases of the junction unmatched. Germline CDR1 reads SQVTM; CDR2 reads ANQGSEA. The CDR3 is 14 residues long. The CDR3 loop reads CSVGQDPTNEKLFF. Written as DNA, the CDR3 is TGCAGCGTGGGACAGGACCCAACTAATGAAAAACTGTTTTTT.

This clonotype has a handful of counts. The chain recombines TRBV4-3 with TRBJ2-3; the D is unclear. The CDR3 loop spans 14 amino acids. The germline V and J ends were trimmed by 6 bases and 5 bases, with 15 bases remaining between them. CDR1 LGHNA and CDR2 YSLEER come from the germline V gene. The CDR3 DNA reads TGCGCCAGCAGTCCAAGTGAAGGAGAAGATACGCAGTATTTT. It specifies CASSPSEGEDTQYF.